The rows below give T cell receptor beta chains drawn from one sample of a study of blood T cell repertoires in COVID-19. Clones were sequenced by immunoSEQ multiplex PCR, and TCRdb holds only the in-frame ones, with some missing. The sample has fewer than 140,000 clones; approximately 80% are singletons. Input material: peripheral blood. The source is a woman in her sixties with acute or convalescent COVID-19. CDR3s include the opening cysteine and the closing phenylalanine or tryptophan. A D gene is named only where the DNA matches it firmly. Clone size is shown for a subset of rows, as once, few, many or a class of expanded clone.

size,V,J,D,DNA,CDR3
-,TRBV7-9,TRBJ2-1,-,TGTGCCAGCAGTGAAACGGGGGATGAGCAGTTCTTC,CASSETGDEQFF
-,TRBV9,TRBJ2-7,TRBD2,TGTGCCAGCAGCGCCGCCGGGACTAGCGGGAATCGGTACGAGCAGTACTTC,CASSAAGTSGNRYEQYF
-,TRBV6-5,TRBJ1-5,-,TGTGCCAGCAGTTACGGTCGGGGGGAACAGCCCCAGCATTTT,CASSYGRGEQPQHF
-,TRBV10-3,TRBJ2-7,TRBD2,TGTGCCATCAGTCCCGGGACTAGCGGGACCCGCTACGAGCAGTACTTC,CAISPGTSGTRYEQYF
once,TRBV5-1,TRBJ1-2,TRBD1,TGCGCCAGCAGCTTGGTGACAGGGGATGGCTACACCTTC,CASSLVTGDGYTF
-,TRBV6-1,TRBJ2-1,-,TGTGCCAGCAGTGGAGCGTCAGACACCTACAATGAGCAGTTCTTC,CASSGASDTYNEQFF
-,TRBV5-1,TRBJ2-2,-,TGCGCCAGCAGCGACCAGGGTTCCGGGGAGCTGTTTTTT,CASSDQGSGELFF
-,TRBV6-5,TRBJ1-3,-,TGTGCCACCATCGAGCCAGGGGTGAGAAACACCATATATTTT,CATIEPGVRNTIYF
once,TRBV7-2,TRBJ2-2,TRBD1,TGTGCCAGCAGCTATCGGACAGGGACCGGGGAGCTGTTTTTT,CASSYRTGTGELFF
once,TRBV4-1,TRBJ2-3,TRBD2,TGCGCCAGCAGCCGTCGGGCTAGCGGGAACACAGATACGCAGTATTTT,CASSRRASGNTDTQYF
-,TRBV11-3,TRBJ2-1,-,TGTGCCAGCAGCGTACGTAGCTACAATGAGCAGTTCTTC,CASSVRSYNEQFF
-,TRBV7-6,TRBJ2-3,-,TGTGCCAGCAGCCCAACGGTTCTAAGGGGTACAGATACGCAGTATTTT,CASSPTVLRGTDTQYF
once,TRBV2,TRBJ1-5,-,TGTGCCAGCAGTGTGGGCACTTATCAGCCCCAGCATTTT,CASSVGTYQPQHF
-,TRBV7-2,TRBJ2-7,-,TGTGCCAGCAGATCCTGGGTAGCGGACTACGAGCAGTACTTC,CASRSWVADYEQYF
-,TRBV15,TRBJ2-7,-,TGTGCCACCAGCAGAGATCCAGGTAGCGGAGGGATATCCTACGAGCAGTACTTC,CATSRDPGSGGISYEQYF
-,TRBV3-1/TRBV3-2,TRBJ2-5,-,TGTGCCAGCAGCCAAGTGGGCAAGACCCAGTACTTC,CASSQVGKTQYF
-,TRBV5-4,TRBJ2-7,-,TGTGCCAGCAGCTTGGGCGAGAGAGGCTACGAGCAGTACTTC,CASSLGERGYEQYF
-,TRBV11-1,TRBJ1-1,-,TGTGCCAGCAGATCTACAGGGCTACGAGCTTTCTTT,CASRSTGLRAFF
-,TRBV30,TRBJ1-2,-,TGTGCCTGGAGTGTAGTAGGGGATCGCTACACCTTC,CAWSVVGDRYTF
-,TRBV29-1,TRBJ1-1,-,TGCAGCGTGGATAAGGGGGAAACTGAAGCTTTCTTT,CSVDKGETEAFF
-,TRBV5-4,TRBJ2-3,TRBD1,TGTGCCAGCAGCTTGGACAGGGGCGCAGATACGCAGTATTTT,CASSLDRGADTQYF
-,TRBV6-5,TRBJ1-2,-,TGTGCCAGCAGTTACGGGGCAGGCTATGGCTACACCTTC,CASSYGAGYGYTF
-,TRBV30,TRBJ2-7,TRBD1,TGTGCCTGGGGACAGGGGTCCTACGAGCAGTACTTC,CAWGQGSYEQYF
-,TRBV4-1,TRBJ2-2,TRBD2,TGCGCCAGCAGACGGACTAGCGGGTCGGACGGGGAGCTGTTTTTT,CASRRTSGSDGELFF
-,TRBV5-1,TRBJ2-1,TRBD2,TGCGCCAGCAGTTCCAGCGGGGGCCTTCTTTACAATGAGCAGTTCTTC,CASSSSGGLLYNEQFF
-,TRBV7-8,TRBJ1-6,-,TGTGCCAGCAGCTTAGAGCACACAGCTACCCTCCACTTT,CASSLEHTATLHF
-,TRBV3-1/TRBV3-2,TRBJ1-2,TRBD1,TGTGCCAGCAGCCCCCGTACGTTCGGGACAGGGTATGGCTACACCTTC,CASSPRTFGTGYGYTF
-,TRBV2,TRBJ2-7,-,TGTGCCAGCAACAGGGTATTCTCCTACGAGCAGTACTTC,CASNRVFSYEQYF
-,TRBV2,TRBJ2-5,TRBD2,TGTGCCAGCATTTTCGGACTAGCGGATATATCCCAAGAGACCCAGTACTTC,CASIFGLADISQETQYF
-,TRBV7-2,TRBJ2-1,TRBD2,TGTGCCAGCAGCTTTAGGAGCGGGGACAATGAGCAGTTCTTC,CASSFRSGDNEQFF
-,TRBV3-1/TRBV3-2,TRBJ2-3,-,TGTGCCAGCAGCCAAGCGAGGGTCAACACAGATACGCAGTATTTT,CASSQARVNTDTQYF
-,TRBV2,TRBJ2-3,TRBD2,TGTGCCAGCAACACGGGACTAGCGGGAGCCACAGATACGCAGTATTTT,CASNTGLAGATDTQYF
many,TRBV5-4,TRBJ1-4,TRBD1,TGTGCCAGCAGCTTCGACGGGACAGGGGCGGAAAAACTGTTTTTT,CASSFDGTGAEKLFF
-,TRBV5-4,TRBJ2-1,TRBD2,TGTGCCAGCAGCTTTATAACTAGCGGGACGAATGAGCAGTTCTTC,CASSFITSGTNEQFF
-,TRBV7-9,TRBJ2-1,-,TGTGCCAGCAGCTTAGTTCTAGCTGTCAATGAGCAGTTCTTC,CASSLVLAVNEQFF
-,TRBV27,TRBJ1-2,TRBD1,TGTGCCAGCAGCCTGGGACAGCATAACTATGGCTACACCTTC,CASSLGQHNYGYTF
-,TRBV4-2,TRBJ1-5,TRBD1,TGTGCCAGCAGCTCACCTCCCGGGACAGGGAATAGCAATCAGCCCCAGCATTTT,CASSSPPGTGNSNQPQHF
-,TRBV6-5,TRBJ2-7,-,TGTGCCAGCAGTTGGCGAACCCGTCCAGGGTCCTACGAGCAGTACTTC,CASSWRTRPGSYEQYF
-,TRBV7-2,TRBJ2-5,-,TGTGCCAGCAGCTTAGGGGGGGTGGGGCCCCAAGAGACCCAGTACTTC,CASSLGGVGPQETQYF
-,TRBV27,TRBJ1-6,-,TGTGCCAGCAGTTTATGGCGGACAGAGAATTCACCCCTCCACTTT,CASSLWRTENSPLHF
-,TRBV6-1,TRBJ2-1,TRBD2,TGTGCCAGCAGTGAAGTGCGGACTAGCGGGGCGACCTCCTACAATGAGCAGTTCTTC,CASSEVRTSGATSYNEQFF
-,TRBV19,TRBJ1-1,TRBD1,TGTGCCAGTAGTATAGAGCGACGAGGGGGCTTGGGGAACACTGAAGCTTTCTTT,CASSIERRGGLGNTEAFF
-,TRBV19,TRBJ2-3,TRBD2,TGTGCCAGTAGTATAACACTAGCGGGTGAGGATACGCAGTATTTT,CASSITLAGEDTQYF
-,TRBV7-9,TRBJ2-2,TRBD1,TGTGCCACAGAGGGACAGCGGAACACCGGGGAGCTGTTTTTT,CATEGQRNTGELFF
-,TRBV7-8,TRBJ1-4,-,TGTGCCAGCAGCTCCAACCCTACAGGGTTGGGCGAAAAACTGTTTTTT,CASSSNPTGLGEKLFF
-,TRBV2,TRBJ2-1,TRBD2,TGTGCCAGCAGTCAAACTCGACTAGCGGGACAGGTGGGCGGGTTCTTC,CASSQTRLAGQVGGFF
-,TRBV5-6,TRBJ2-1,TRBD1,TGTGCCAGCACCCGTCGACAGGGTTACAATGAGCAGTTCTTC,CASTRRQGYNEQFF
medium-sized,TRBV6-5,TRBJ2-1,-,TGTGCCAGCACCAGGGGCGGGGGCTACAATGAGCAGTTCTTC,CASTRGGGYNEQFF
-,TRBV3-1/TRBV3-2,TRBJ2-3,-,TGTGCCAGCAGATACCGAGGGGGAGATACGCAGTATTTT,CASRYRGGDTQYF
-,TRBV19,TRBJ2-7,-,TGTGCCAGTAGTATTCACAGGAGCTCCTACGAGCAGTACTTC,CASSIHRSSYEQYF
-,TRBV6-2/TRBV6-3,TRBJ2-2,TRBD2,TGTGCCAGCAGTTACAGGAAGCTAGCGGGATTCATGGCCGGGGAGCTGTTTTTT,CASSYRKLAGFMAGELFF
-,TRBV13,TRBJ1-2,TRBD1,TGTGCCAGCAGCCGGACAGGGAACTATGGCTACACCTTC,CASSRTGNYGYTF
-,TRBV5-1,TRBJ2-7,TRBD1,TGCGCCAGCAGCCCGACAGGGCCCTACGGGGAGCAGTACTTC,CASSPTGPYGEQYF
-,TRBV6-6,TRBJ1-2,-,TGTGCCACCTCCCTTGCCCGGGAGTATGGCTACACCTTC,CATSLAREYGYTF
-,TRBV2,TRBJ2-5,TRBD2,TGTGCCAGCAGTGAGGAGCGGGGGGGCCGGGAGACCCAGTACTTC,CASSEERGGRETQYF
few,TRBV19,TRBJ2-3,TRBD2,TGTGCCAGTGCCGGGGGGGCCGGCACAGATACGCAGTATTTT,CASAGGAGTDTQYF
-,TRBV5-5,TRBJ2-3,TRBD2,TGTGCCAGCAGCTTGGCAGGGCGGGGGGCCACAGATACGCAGTATTTT,CASSLAGRGATDTQYF
once,TRBV7-9,TRBJ2-1,-,TGTGCCAGCAGCTTAGAGGTCCCTAGGTACAATGAGCAGTTCTTC,CASSLEVPRYNEQFF
-,TRBV2,TRBJ2-3,TRBD1,TGTGCCAGCAGTGATAACAGGGGCACGCAGTATTTT,CASSDNRGTQYF
-,TRBV11-2,TRBJ2-2,TRBD2,TGTGCCAGCGGGTCGGGAGGCTCCACGAACACCGGGGAGCTGTTTTTT,CASGSGGSTNTGELFF